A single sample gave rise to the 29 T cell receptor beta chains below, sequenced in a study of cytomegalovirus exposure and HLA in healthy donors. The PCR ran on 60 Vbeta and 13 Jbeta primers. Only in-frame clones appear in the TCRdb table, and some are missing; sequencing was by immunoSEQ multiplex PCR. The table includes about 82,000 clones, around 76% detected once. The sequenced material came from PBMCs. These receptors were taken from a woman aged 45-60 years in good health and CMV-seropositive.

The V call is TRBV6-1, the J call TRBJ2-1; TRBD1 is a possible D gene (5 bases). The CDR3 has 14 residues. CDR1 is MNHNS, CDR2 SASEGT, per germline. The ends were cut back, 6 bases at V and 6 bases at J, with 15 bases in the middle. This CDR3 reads CASSDIWGGNEQFF. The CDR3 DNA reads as TGTGCCAGCAGCGATATATGGGGCGGCAATGAGCAGTTCTTC.

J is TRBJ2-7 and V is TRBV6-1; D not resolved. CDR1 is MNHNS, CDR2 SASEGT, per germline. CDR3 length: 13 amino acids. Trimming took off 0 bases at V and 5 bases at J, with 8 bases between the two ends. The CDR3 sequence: CASSEASEHEQYF. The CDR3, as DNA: TGTGCCAGCAGTGAAGCCTCTGAGCACGAGCAGTACTTC.

The CDR3 coding sequence is TGTGCCAGCAGCTCACGGGGCTACGAGCAGTACTTC. It codes for CASSSRGYEQYF. This rearrangement joins TRBV6-6 to TRBJ2-7, with D perhaps matching TRBD2 (5 bases). Germline-derived CDR1 and CDR2 are MNHNY and SVGAGI (reference sequence). The CDR3 consists of 12 residues. The ends were cut back, 6 bases at V and 3 bases at J, with 9 bases in the middle.

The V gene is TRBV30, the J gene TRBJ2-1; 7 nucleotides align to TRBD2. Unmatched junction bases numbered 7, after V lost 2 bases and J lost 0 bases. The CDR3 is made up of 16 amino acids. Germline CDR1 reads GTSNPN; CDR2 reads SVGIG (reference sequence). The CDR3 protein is CAWSPGLISSYNEQFF. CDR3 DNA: TGTGCCTGGAGTCCGGGACTAATCAGCTCCTACAATGAGCAGTTCTTC. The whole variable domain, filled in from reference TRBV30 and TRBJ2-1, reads SQTIHQWPATLVQPVGSPLSLECTVEGTSNPNLYWYRQAAGRGLQLLFYSVGIGQISSEVPQNLSASRPQDRQFILSSKKLLLSDSGFYLCAWSPGLISSYNEQFFGPGTRLTVL.

The CDR3 here is CASSQNTGELFF. The DNA for the CDR3 is TGTGCCAGCAGCCAGAACACCGGGGAGCTGTTTTTT. The chain uses TRBV28 and TRBJ2-2; D is ambiguous. V lost 6 bases to trimming and J lost 1 base, with 3 bases between them. This CDR3 contains 12 residues. Germline CDR1 MDHEN, CDR2 SYDVKM.

The CDR3 is CASRLSGTGNNEQFF. For the CDR3, the DNA is TGTGCCAGCAGGTTGAGCGGGACAGGGAACAATGAGCAGTTCTTC. V gene TRBV25-1 combines with J gene TRBJ2-1, with 9 bases identical to TRBD1. Per germline, CDR1 MGHDK and CDR2 SYGVNS. The CDR3 has 15 amino acids. Germline trimming cut 6 bases from V and 5 bases from J; bases unmatched to any gene: 8.

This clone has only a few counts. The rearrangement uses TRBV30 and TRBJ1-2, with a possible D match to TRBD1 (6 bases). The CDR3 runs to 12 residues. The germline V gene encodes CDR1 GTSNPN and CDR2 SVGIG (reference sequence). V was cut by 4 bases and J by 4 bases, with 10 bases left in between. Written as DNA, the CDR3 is TGTGCCTGGATGACAGGAATCTATGGCTACACCTTC. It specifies CAWMTGIYGYTF.

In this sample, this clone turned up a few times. CDR3 amino acids: CASRLGPHATEAFF. The DNA for the CDR3 is TGTGCCAGCCGCCTGGGGCCCCACGCCACTGAAGCTTTCTTT. The rearrangement links TRBV7-2 to TRBJ1-1, with D possibly matching TRBD1 (5 bases). With 8 bases removed from V and 4 bases from J, the gap between germline ends came to 17 bases. Germline V gene lookup returns CDR1 SGHTA and CDR2 FQGNSA. CDR3 length equals 14 residues.

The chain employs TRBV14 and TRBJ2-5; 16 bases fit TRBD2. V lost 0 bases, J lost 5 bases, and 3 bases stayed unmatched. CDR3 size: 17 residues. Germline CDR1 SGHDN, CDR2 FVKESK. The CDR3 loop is CASSQDLGLAGGETQYF. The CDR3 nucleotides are TGTGCCAGCAGCCAAGATTTGGGACTAGCGGGAGGGGAGACCCAGTACTTC.

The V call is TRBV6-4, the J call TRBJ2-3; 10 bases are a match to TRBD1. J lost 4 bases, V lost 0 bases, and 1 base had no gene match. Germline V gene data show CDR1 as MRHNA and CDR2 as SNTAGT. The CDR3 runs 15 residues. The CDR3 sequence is CASSDSTGGADTQYF. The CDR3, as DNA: TGTGCCAGCAGTGACTCGACAGGGGGCGCAGATACGCAGTATTTT.

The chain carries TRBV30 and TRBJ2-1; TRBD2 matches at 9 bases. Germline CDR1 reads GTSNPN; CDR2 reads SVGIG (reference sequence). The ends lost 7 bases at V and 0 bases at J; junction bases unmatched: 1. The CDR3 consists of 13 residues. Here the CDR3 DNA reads TGTGCCTCTAGCGGGATCTCCTACAATGAGCAGTTCTTC. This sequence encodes CASSGISYNEQFF. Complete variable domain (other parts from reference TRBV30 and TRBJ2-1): SQTIHQWPATLVQPVGSPLSLECTVEGTSNPNLYWYRQAAGRGLQLLFYSVGIGQISSEVPQNLSASRPQDRQFILSSKKLLLSDSGFYLCASSGISYNEQFFGPGTRLTVL.

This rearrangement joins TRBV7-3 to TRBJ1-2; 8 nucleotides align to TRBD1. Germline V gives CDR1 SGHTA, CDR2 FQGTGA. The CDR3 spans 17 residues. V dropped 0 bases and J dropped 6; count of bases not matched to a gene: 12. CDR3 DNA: TGTGCCAGCAGCTTAACAGGGATGGACAGGGATACGGATGGCTACACCTTC. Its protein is CASSLTGMDRDTDGYTF.

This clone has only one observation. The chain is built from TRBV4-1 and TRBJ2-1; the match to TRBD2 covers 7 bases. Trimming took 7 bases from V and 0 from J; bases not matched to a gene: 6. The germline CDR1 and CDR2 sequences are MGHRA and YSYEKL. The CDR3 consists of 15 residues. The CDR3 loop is CASNPSGSSYNEQFF. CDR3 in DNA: TGCGCCAGCAACCCTAGCGGAAGCTCCTACAATGAGCAGTTCTTC.

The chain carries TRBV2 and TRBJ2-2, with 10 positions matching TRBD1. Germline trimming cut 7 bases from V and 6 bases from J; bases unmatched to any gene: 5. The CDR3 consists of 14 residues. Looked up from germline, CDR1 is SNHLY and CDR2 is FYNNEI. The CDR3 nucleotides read TGTGCCAGCAAATGGACAGGGGGGGCCGGGGAGCTGTTTTTT. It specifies CASKWTGGAGELFF.

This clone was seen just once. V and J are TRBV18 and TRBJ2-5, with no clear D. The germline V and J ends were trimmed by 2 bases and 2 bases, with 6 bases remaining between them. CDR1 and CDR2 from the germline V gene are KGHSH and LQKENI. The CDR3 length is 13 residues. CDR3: CASSPDLQETQYF. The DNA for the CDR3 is TGTGCCAGCTCACCAGACTTACAAGAGACCCAGTACTTC.

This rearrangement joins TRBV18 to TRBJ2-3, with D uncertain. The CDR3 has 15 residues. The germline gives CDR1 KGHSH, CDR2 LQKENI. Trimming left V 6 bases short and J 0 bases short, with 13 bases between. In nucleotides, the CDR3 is TGTGCCAGCTCTCAACAAGCGTTGAGCACAGATACGCAGTATTTT. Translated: CASSQQALSTDTQYF.

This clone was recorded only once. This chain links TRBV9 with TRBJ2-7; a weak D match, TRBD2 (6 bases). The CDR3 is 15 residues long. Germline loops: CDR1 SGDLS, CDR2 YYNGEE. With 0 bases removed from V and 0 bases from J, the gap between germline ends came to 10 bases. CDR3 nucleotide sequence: TGTGCCAGCAGCGTAGGGGTGCGGGGCTCCTACGAGCAGTACTTC. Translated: CASSVGVRGSYEQYF.

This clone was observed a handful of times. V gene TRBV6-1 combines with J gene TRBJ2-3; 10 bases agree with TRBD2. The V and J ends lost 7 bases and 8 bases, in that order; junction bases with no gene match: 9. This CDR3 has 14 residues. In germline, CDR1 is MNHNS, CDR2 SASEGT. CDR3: CASIMASGGGTQYF. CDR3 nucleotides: TGTGCCAGCATAATGGCTAGCGGGGGTGGTACGCAGTATTTT.

The CDR3 is CASSFAGTSNQPQHF. The CDR3 DNA follows: TGTGCCAGCAGCTTCGCGGGGACTAGCAATCAGCCCCAGCATTTT. The chain uses TRBV5-6 and TRBJ1-5, with a tentative D call TRBD1 (5 bases). Germline V lookup: CDR1 SGHDT, CDR2 YYEEEE. The CDR3 sequence is 15 residues long. V shed 2 bases and J shed 0 bases, with 9 bases lying between them.

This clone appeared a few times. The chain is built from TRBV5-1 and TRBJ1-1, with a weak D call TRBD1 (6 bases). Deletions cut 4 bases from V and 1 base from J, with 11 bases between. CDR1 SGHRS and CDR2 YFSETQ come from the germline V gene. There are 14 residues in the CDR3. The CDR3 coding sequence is TGCGCCAGCAGCCCGGACAGTTCGAACACTGAAGCTTTCTTT. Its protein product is CASSPDSSNTEAFF.

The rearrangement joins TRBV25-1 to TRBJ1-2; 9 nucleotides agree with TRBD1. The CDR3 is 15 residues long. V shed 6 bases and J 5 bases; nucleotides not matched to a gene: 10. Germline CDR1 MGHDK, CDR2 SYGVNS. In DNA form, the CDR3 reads TGTGCCAGCAGAAGCTCAGGGACAGGGAGTTATGGCTACACCTTC. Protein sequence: CASRSSGTGSYGYTF.

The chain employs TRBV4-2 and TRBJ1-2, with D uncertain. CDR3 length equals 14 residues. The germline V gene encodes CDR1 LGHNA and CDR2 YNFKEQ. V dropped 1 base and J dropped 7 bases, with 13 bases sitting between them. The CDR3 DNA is TGTGCCAGCAGCCAAGTCGAGCGGGCGCCTGGCTACACCTTC. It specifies CASSQVERAPGYTF.

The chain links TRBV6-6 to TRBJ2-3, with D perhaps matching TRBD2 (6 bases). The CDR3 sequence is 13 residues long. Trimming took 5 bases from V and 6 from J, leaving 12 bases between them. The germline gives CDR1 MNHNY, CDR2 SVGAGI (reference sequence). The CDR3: CASSPGLFDTQYF. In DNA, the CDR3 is TGTGCCAGCAGTCCCGGACTATTTGATACGCAGTATTTT.

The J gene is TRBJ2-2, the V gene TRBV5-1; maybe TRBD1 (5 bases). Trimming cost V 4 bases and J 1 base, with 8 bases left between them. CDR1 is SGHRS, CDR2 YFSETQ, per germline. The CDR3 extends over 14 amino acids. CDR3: CASSHGQNTGELFF. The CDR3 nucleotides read TGCGCCAGCAGCCACGGACAGAACACCGGGGAGCTGTTTTTT.

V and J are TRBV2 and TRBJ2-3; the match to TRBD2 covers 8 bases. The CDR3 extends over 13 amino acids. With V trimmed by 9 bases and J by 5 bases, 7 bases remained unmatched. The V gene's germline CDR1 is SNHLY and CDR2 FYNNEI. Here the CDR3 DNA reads TGTGCCAGTTTAGAAGCGGGGGTAGATACGCAGTATTTT. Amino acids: CASLEAGVDTQYF.

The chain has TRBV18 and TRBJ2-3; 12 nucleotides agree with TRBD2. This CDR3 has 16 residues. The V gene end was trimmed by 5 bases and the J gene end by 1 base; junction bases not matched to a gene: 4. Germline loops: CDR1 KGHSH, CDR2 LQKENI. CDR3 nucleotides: TGTGCCAGCTCATTACTAGCGGGAGGAGGCACAGATACGCAGTATTTT. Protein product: CASSLLAGGGTDTQYF.

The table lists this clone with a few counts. CDR3 in DNA: TGTGCCATCAGGCCGGGACAGGGGGCAACAGATACGCAGTATTTT. Translation: CAIRPGQGATDTQYF. V gene TRBV10-3 combines with J gene TRBJ2-3, with 12 positions matching TRBD1. J was trimmed by 3 bases and V by 6 bases; bases with no gene match: 4. Germline CDR1 reads ENHRY; CDR2 reads SYGVKD. This CDR3 has 15 residues.

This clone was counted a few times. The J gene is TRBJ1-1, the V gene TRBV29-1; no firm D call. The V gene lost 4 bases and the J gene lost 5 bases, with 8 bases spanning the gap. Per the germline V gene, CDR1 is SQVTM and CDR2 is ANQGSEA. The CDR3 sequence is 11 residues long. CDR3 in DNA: TGCAGCGTTGTTTCCAGGACTGAAGCTTTCTTT. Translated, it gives CSVVSRTEAFF.

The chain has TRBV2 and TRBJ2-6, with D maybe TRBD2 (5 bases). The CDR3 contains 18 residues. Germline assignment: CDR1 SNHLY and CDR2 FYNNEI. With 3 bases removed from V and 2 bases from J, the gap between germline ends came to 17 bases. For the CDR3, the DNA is TGTGCCAGCAGTGACTGGACTTCTCTAACTACTGGGGCCAACGTCCTGACTTTC. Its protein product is CASSDWTSLTTGANVLTF.